These 5 T cell receptor beta chains share one sample of origin, sequenced in a study of T cell responses to AZD1222 COVID-19 vaccine. Some clones are missing from TCRdb's copy, which holds only in-frame ones; the method was immunoSEQ multiplex PCR. This table has some 100,000 clones, roughly 86% appearing once. Sequenced here: peripheral blood, sampled 28 days after the second AZD1222 dose. These receptors came from an adult who received the AZD1222 COVID-19 vaccine.

This rearrangement joins TRBV7-8 to TRBJ1-1; D is perhaps TRBD1 (6 bases). The CDR3 has 14 residues. V lost 1 base to trimming and J lost 4 bases, with 10 bases between them. Germline CDR1 SGHVS, CDR2 FQNEAQ. The CDR3 reads CASSLVGASTEAFF. CDR3 coding DNA: TGTGCCAGCAGCTTAGTGGGGGCGTCCACTGAAGCTTTCTTT.

J is TRBJ2-5 and V is TRBV10-3, with D possibly being TRBD1 (5 bases). This CDR3 spans 16 amino acids. CDR1 and CDR2 (germline): ENHRY, SYGVKD. V lost 0 bases and J lost 5, with 16 bases in between. The CDR3 DNA reads as TGTGCCATCAGTGAGTCAACAGGACAAAGGGTGGAGACCCAGTACTTC. Its protein product is CAISESTGQRVETQYF.

In its sample, this clone was seen once. The chain carries TRBV4-3 and TRBJ2-7; D ambiguous. The CDR3 runs 13 residues. Germline loops: CDR1 LGHNA, CDR2 YSLEER. Trimming left V 1 base short and J 7 bases short, with 11 bases between. The CDR3 DNA reads as TGCGCCAGCAGCCAAGGCAGAGTACGGGAGCAGTACTTC. Translating gives CASSQGRVREQYF.

The chain employs TRBV13 and TRBJ2-1, with no clear D. Germline lookup yields CDR1 PRHDT and CDR2 FYEKMQ (reference sequence). The V and J ends lost 5 bases and 6 bases respectively, with 14 bases between them. This CDR3 has 14 amino acids. In DNA, the CDR3 is TGTGCCAGCAGCCAAATGGACGTCCTCAATGAGCAGTTCTTC. The encoded protein is CASSQMDVLNEQFF.

The gene calls are TRBV7-2 and TRBJ2-7, with D maybe TRBD2 (7 bases). The ends were cut back, 5 bases at V and 6 bases at J, with 20 bases in the middle. The length of the CDR3 is 15 residues. Looked up from germline, CDR1 is SGHTA and CDR2 is FQGNSA. The CDR3 region is CASSPGGGGAAEQYF. The CDR3 bases are TGTGCCAGCAGCCCGGGTGGCGGGGGCGCCGCCGAGCAGTACTTC.